This TCR beta chain appears in the sequencing data of a study of blood T cell repertoires in COVID-19. Study information: From the United States, Italy and Spain came samples of acute and convalescent COVID-19.

Profiled with immunoSEQ multiplex PCR; TCRdb holds only in-frame clones, not every one. This sample has 130,000 to 150,000 clones, with around nine tenths found just once. Sequenced: peripheral blood. The source of this sequence is a woman aged 40 to 50 with acute or convalescent COVID-19.

CDR3 in DNA: TGCAGCGTTAGATCTCCCCCAGGGCGCCTTTACAATGAGCAGTTCTTC. As protein: CSVRSPPGRLYNEQFF. The gene calls are TRBV29-1 and TRBJ2-1, with a possible D match to TRBD1 (5 bases). Germline V gives CDR1 SQVTM, CDR2 ANQGSEA. This CDR3 has 16 amino acids. V was shortened by 5 bases and J by 4 bases, with 21 bases between the two germline ends.